A single sample is the source of the 8 T cell receptor beta chains below, sequenced in a study of blood T cell repertoires in COVID-19 (dated by TCRdb to the early 2020s). Library preparation employed the immunoSEQ multiplex PCR assay. TCRdb's version of the immuneACCESS table is confined to in-frame rearrangements and falls short of the full clone set. An unresolved V gene accounts for under half of the shortfall where checked; the remainder is of unknown origin. For this sample there are approximately 96,000 clones; 81% appear just once. Of the sample, about 10% is held by the ten largest clones. Sequencing was performed on peripheral blood. These receptors were taken from an elderly woman with acute or convalescent COVID-19.

The chain combines TRBV19 with TRBJ1-6, with 7 bases aligning to TRBD1. Per the germline V gene, CDR1 is LNHDA and CDR2 is SQIVND (reference sequence). V shed 10 bases and J 6 bases; nucleotides not matched to a gene: 6. The CDR3 sequence is 13 residues long. For the CDR3, the DNA is TGTGCCACCCAGGGGGACGGTAATTCACCCCTCCACTTT. This encodes CATQGDGNSPLHF.

CDR3: CAWNPRGLGNIQYF. The CDR3 DNA follows: TGTGCCTGGAACCCCCGGGGTCTGGGAAACATTCAGTACTTC. The V and J genes are TRBV30 and TRBJ2-4, with TRBD2 as a possible D gene (5 bases). Trimming left V 4 bases short and J 6 bases short, with 16 bases between. This CDR3 has 14 residues. The germline gives CDR1 GTSNPN, CDR2 SVGIG (reference sequence).

The rearrangement uses TRBV5-1 and TRBJ1-1; D unresolved. The ends were cut back, 3 bases at V and 1 base at J, with 10 bases in the middle. CDR1 and CDR2 (germline): SGHRS, YFSETQ. The CDR3 is 14 residues long. This CDR3 is CASSSGSGNTEAFF. CDR3 nucleotide sequence: TGCGCCAGCAGCTCCGGGTCGGGGAACACTGAAGCTTTCTTT.

CDR3 residues: CSVVGLNTQYF. The CDR3, as DNA: TGCAGCGTGGTTGGACTAAATACGCAGTATTTT. This chain joins TRBV29-1 and TRBJ2-3, with TRBD2 as a possible D gene (6 bases). V was clipped by 6 bases and J by 7 bases, with 11 bases between them. CDR1 is SQVTM and CDR2 is ANQGSEA in the germline V gene. This CDR3 has 11 amino acids.

This clone was seen a handful of times. This chain joins TRBV10-1 and TRBJ1-1, with TRBD1 matching over 8 bases. V shed 6 bases, J shed 5 bases, and the junction held 8 bases outside the gene matches. The germline V gene has CDR1 WNHNN and CDR2 SYGVQD (reference sequence). This CDR3 comprises 14 residues. The DNA of the CDR3 is TGCGCCAGCAGCGAAACAGGGGGTCGAACTGAAGCTTTCTTT. This codes for CASSETGGRTEAFF.

The chain carries TRBV11-2 and TRBJ2-1, with D possibly matching TRBD1 (6 bases). Between the trimmed V and J ends, which lost 6 bases and 10 bases, there was a span of 13 bases. Germline-derived CDR1 and CDR2 are SGHAT and FQNNGV. There are 12 residues in the CDR3. The CDR3 region is CASSQGGGEQFF. CDR3 bases: TGTGCCAGCAGTCAAGGGGGTGGCGAGCAGTTCTTC.

This rearrangement joins TRBV19 to TRBJ1-5; D is unresolved. Trimming took off 9 bases at V and 7 bases at J, with 25 bases between the two ends. Germline V gives CDR1 LNHDA, CDR2 SQIVND (reference sequence). This CDR3 has 16 amino acids. The CDR3 spells CARVNSGIPSSQPQHF. CDR3 in DNA: TGTGCCAGAGTCAACAGCGGGATCCCCTCATCCCAGCCCCAGCATTTT.

This chain uses TRBV5-4 with TRBJ2-3; 7 bases are shared with TRBD2. Per germline, CDR1 SGHNT and CDR2 YYREEE (reference sequence). The J segment lost 3 bases and the V segment lost 2 bases, leaving 6 bases of the junction unmatched. The CDR3 has 15 amino acids. The CDR3 loop reads CASSFGGGTTDTQYF. CDR3 nucleotides: TGTGCCAGCAGCTTTGGCGGGGGTACGACAGATACGCAGTATTTT.